This T cell receptor beta chain was identified in a study of esophageal squamous cell carcinoma under preoperative chemotherapy. Study in general: Both tumor-infiltrating lymphocytes and peripheral blood T cells had their TCR repertoires profiled.

Whole-study findings and limits: Clonal contraction, more than amplification, hit abundant clones after paclitaxel-nedaplatin.

Turning to this clonotype: Its antigen is still unknown. Compared with germline, one end of the junction differs, possibly owing to a read error.

The time point denotes: before preoperative PTX-NDP chemotherapy. TCRdb recomputed calls from the PCR reads with MiXCR, one row per CDR3 protein. The data show about 16,000 distinct CDR3 sequences, around 45% seen once. This TCR was recovered from a human donor with esophageal squamous cell carcinoma. The donor label of this sample is uncertain. Sampling took place from a patient given preoperative chemotherapy.

The CDR3 region has the DNA TGTGCCAGCGGCCCCGACGACCAAGAGACCCAGTACTTT. Translating gives CASGPDDQETQYF. The gene calls are TRBV7-3 and TRBJ2-5; D ambiguous. The CDR3 runs 13 residues. Germline CDR1 SGHTA, CDR2 FQGTGA. Filled out from reference TRBV7-3 and TRBJ2-5, the complete variable domain reads GAGVSQTPSNKVTEKGKYVELRCDPISGHTALYWYRQSLGQGPEFLIYFQGTGAADDSGLPNDRFFAVRPEGSVSTLKIQRTERGDSAVYLCASGPDDQETQYFGPGTRLLVL.